A single sample gave rise to the 10 T cell receptor beta chains below, sequenced in a study of T cell responses to AZD1222 COVID-19 vaccine. Sequenced by immunoSEQ multiplex PCR; TCRdb stores in-frame clones only, minus some. The table lists approximately 150,000 clones, 94% of them singletons. Sequencing used peripheral blood, obtained on day 0 of AZD1222 vaccination. Receptor source: an adult in good health.

For this clone: Sequence at one end of the junction differs from germline and may be a read error. The gene calls are TRBV11-2 and TRBJ1-2; TRBD1 might be the D (5 bases). The CDR3 has 13 residues. Germline lookup yields CDR1 SGHAT and CDR2 FQNNGV. In DNA form, the CDR3 reads TGTGCCAGCAGCTTGGACGGTCTCGGGGGTATGGCCTTC. Amino acid sequence: CASSLDGLGGMAF.

This chain uses TRBV6-5 with TRBJ2-1; D unresolved. There are 14 residues in the CDR3. V was trimmed by 9 bases and J by 3 bases, leaving 15 bases between them. Germline V gene data show CDR1 as MNHEY and CDR2 as SVGAGI. The DNA for the CDR3 is TGTGCCAGTACGCGTTACGAGGACTACAATGAGCAGTTCTTC. Amino acids: CASTRYEDYNEQFF.

The chain employs TRBV5-1 and TRBJ2-3; TRBD2 aligns across 9 bases. This CDR3 has 15 residues. The V segment lost 0 bases and the J segment 3 bases; nucleotides outside the gene matches: 2. In germline, CDR1 is SGHRS, CDR2 YFSETQ. The CDR3 region is CASSLEAGGTDTQYF. The DNA for the CDR3 is TGCGCCAGCAGCTTGGAAGCGGGGGGTACAGATACGCAGTATTTT.

The gene calls are TRBV5-1 and TRBJ1-1; TRBD1 matches at 7 bases. The germline gives CDR1 SGHRS, CDR2 YFSETQ. CDR3 length equals 16 residues. With V trimmed by 2 bases and J by 1 base, 8 bases remained unmatched. CDR3 sequence reads: CASSFPSTGPNTEAFF. As DNA, the CDR3 is TGCGCCAGCAGCTTCCCGTCGACAGGGCCGAACACTGAAGCTTTCTTT.

The chain joins TRBV25-1 to TRBJ2-7; no clear D. V shed 3 bases and J shed 1 base, with 10 bases lying between them. The germline CDR1 and CDR2 sequences are MGHDK and SYGVNS. The length of the CDR3 is 14 residues. The CDR3 DNA reads TGTGCCAGCAGTGACTCCCTCGGATCCTACGAGCAGTACGTC. Encoded protein: CASSDSLGSYEQYV.

This chain links TRBV30 with TRBJ1-3, with TRBD1 as a possible D gene (6 bases). Trimming cost V 1 base and J 0 bases, with 13 bases left between them. Germline values: CDR1 GTSNPN, CDR2 SVGIG (reference sequence). The CDR3 has 16 amino acids. CDR3 coding DNA: TGTGCCTGGAGTGGGGGAGGGACAAACTCTGGAAACACCATATATTTT. Residues: CAWSGGGTNSGNTIYF.

The genes are TRBV19 and TRBJ1-2; no firm D call. Germline V gives CDR1 LNHDA, CDR2 SQIVND (reference sequence). The V end was cut by 2 bases, the J end by 2 bases, with 6 bases between. The CDR3 contains 13 residues. The CDR3 protein is CASSITKNYGYTF. CDR3 DNA sequence: TGTGCCAGTAGTATAACCAAGAACTATGGCTACACCTTC. Using reference TRBV19 and TRBJ1-2 for the parts outside the CDR3, the full variable domain is DGGITQSPKYLFRKEGQNVTLSCEQNLNHDAMYWYRQDPGQGLRLIYYSQIVNDFQKGDIAEGYSVSREKKESFPLTVTSAQKNPTAFYLCASSITKNYGYTFGSGTRLTVV.

The CDR3, as DNA: TGTGCCAGCAGCCCGCCGGGATACACTGAAGCTTTCTTT. Its protein product is CASSPPGYTEAFF. The chain joins TRBV11-2 to TRBJ1-1; the D is unclear. The CDR3 runs to 13 residues. Deletions cut 5 bases from V and 3 bases from J, with 10 bases between. Germline loops: CDR1 SGHAT, CDR2 FQNNGV.

The chain combines TRBV5-6 with TRBJ2-2, with TRBD2 matching over 12 bases. Germline-derived CDR1 and CDR2 are SGHDT and YYEEEE. With V trimmed by 3 bases and J by 5 bases, 5 bases remained unmatched. CDR3 length equals 16 residues. The DNA of the CDR3 is TGTGCCAGCAGCTCACTAGCGGGGGGATGGACCGGGGAGCTGTTTTTT. This gives the protein CASSSLAGGWTGELFF.

V gene TRBV29-1 combines with J gene TRBJ2-1; 8 nucleotides line up with TRBD2. The CDR3 is 15 amino acids. Unmatched junction bases numbered 5, after V lost 1 base and J lost 3 bases. The germline V gene has CDR1 SQVTM and CDR2 ANQGSEA. CDR3 sequence reads: CSVEGREVGYNEQFF. The CDR3 nucleotides are TGCAGCGTTGAAGGGCGGGAGGTGGGCTACAATGAGCAGTTCTTC.